This T cell receptor beta chain was sequenced in a study of T cell clonality in common variable immunodeficiency. Points from the study as a whole: Reportedly, TCR beta sequences from common variable immunodeficiency showed fewer deletions and N-nucleotide insertions.

The table came from immunoSEQ multiplex PCR; TCRdb's copy has only in-frame clones and leaves some out. The profile covers tens of thousands of clones, none occurring a single time. Worth noting for this clone: Its antigen is undetermined.

What was sequenced was peripheral blood mononuclear cells. The source is a human donor with common variable immunodeficiency.

Partial CDR3 DNA: TGCAGTGCCTTCCGGGGGTATGGC. Protein product: CSAFRGYG. The full CDR3 sequence reads CSAFRGYGYTF. The V call is TRBV20-1, the J call TRBJ1-2; D perhaps matches TRBD1 (5 bases). Read data end 3 residues before the CDR3 end; the end is taken from the germline J gene. The germline CDR1 and CDR2 sequences are DFQATT and SNEGSKA (reference sequence). This CDR3 spans 11 amino acids. V was pared by 6 bases and J by 5 bases, with 10 bases between.